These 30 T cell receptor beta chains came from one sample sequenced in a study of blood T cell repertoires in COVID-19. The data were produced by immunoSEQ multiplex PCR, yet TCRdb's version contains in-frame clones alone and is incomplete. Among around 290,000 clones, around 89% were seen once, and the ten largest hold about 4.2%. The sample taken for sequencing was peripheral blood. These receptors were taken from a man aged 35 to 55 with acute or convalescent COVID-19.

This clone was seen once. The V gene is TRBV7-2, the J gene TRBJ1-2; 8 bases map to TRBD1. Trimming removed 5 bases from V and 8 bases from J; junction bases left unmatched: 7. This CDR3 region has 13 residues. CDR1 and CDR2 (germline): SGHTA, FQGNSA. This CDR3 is CASSPGTGRGYTF. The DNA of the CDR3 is TGTGCCAGCAGCCCGGGGACAGGTCGAGGCTACACCTTC.

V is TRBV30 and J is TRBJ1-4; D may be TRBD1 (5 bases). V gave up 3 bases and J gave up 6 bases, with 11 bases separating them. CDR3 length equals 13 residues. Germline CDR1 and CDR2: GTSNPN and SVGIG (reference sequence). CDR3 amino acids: CAWRGGLDEKLFF. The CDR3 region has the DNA TGTGCCTGGAGGGGGGGGTTGGATGAAAAACTGTTTTTT.

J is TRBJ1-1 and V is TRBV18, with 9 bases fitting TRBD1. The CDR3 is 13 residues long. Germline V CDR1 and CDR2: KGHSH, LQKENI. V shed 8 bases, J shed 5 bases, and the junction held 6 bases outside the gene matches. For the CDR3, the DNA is TGTGCCAGCGTTGACAGGGGGAGGACTGAAGCTTTCTTT. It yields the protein CASVDRGRTEAFF.

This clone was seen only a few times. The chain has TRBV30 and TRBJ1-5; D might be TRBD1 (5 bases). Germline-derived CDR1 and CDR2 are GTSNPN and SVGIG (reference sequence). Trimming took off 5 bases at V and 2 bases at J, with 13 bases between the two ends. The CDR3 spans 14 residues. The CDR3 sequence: CAWCRDFGNQPQHF. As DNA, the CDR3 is TGTGCCTGGTGCAGGGATTTCGGCAATCAGCCCCAGCATTTT.

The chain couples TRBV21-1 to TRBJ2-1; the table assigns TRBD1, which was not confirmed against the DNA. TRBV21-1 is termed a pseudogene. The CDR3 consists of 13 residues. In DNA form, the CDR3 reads TGTGCCAGCAGCTGGGCAGAGACAGGTGAGCAGTTCTTC. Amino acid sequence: CASSWAETGEQFF.

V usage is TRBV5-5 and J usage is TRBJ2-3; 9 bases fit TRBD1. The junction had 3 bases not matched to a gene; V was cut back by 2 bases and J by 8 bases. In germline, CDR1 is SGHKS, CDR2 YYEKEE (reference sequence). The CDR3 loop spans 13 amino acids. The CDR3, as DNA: TGTGCCAGCAGCTTAGGGACAGGGCCTACGCAGTATTTT. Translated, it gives CASSLGTGPTQYF.

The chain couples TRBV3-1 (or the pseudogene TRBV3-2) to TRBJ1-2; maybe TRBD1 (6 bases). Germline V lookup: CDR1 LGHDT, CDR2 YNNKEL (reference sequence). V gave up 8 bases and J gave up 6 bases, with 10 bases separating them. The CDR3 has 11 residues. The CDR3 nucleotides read TGTGCCAGCGGGCAGGGGCATGGCTACACCTTC. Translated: CASGQGHGYTF.

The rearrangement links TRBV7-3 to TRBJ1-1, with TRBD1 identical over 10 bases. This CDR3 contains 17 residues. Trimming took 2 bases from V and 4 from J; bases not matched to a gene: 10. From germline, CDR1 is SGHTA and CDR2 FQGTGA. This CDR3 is CASSLGAGTGVVTEAFF. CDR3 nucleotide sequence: TGTGCCAGCAGCTTAGGTGCTGGGACAGGGGTCGTCACTGAAGCTTTCTTT.

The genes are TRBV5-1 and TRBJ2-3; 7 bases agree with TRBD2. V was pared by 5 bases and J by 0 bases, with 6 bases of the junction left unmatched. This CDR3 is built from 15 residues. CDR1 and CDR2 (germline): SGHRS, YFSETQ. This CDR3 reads CASRASGFSTDTQYF. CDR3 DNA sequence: TGCGCCAGCAGGGCTAGCGGATTCAGCACAGATACGCAGTATTTT.

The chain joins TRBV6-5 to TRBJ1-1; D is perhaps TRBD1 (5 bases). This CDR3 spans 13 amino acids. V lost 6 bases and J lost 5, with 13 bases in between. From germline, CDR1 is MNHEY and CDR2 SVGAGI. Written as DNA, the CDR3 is TGTGCCAGCAGCCAGGGAGGTAAAACTGAAGCTTTCTTT. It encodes CASSQGGKTEAFF.

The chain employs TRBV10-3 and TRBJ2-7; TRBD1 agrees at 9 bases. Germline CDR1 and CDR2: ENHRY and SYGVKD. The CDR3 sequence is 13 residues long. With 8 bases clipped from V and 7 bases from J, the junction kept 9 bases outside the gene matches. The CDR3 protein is CAIGQGPLLEQYF. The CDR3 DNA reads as TGTGCCATCGGACAGGGGCCGCTTTTGGAGCAGTACTTC.

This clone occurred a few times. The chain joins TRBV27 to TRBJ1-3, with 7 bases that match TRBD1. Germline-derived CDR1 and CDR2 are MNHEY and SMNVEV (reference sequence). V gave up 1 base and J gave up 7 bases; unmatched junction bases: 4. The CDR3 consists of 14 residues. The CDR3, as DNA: TGTGCCAGCAGTTTATACAGGGGAGCGAACACCATATATTTT. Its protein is CASSLYRGANTIYF.

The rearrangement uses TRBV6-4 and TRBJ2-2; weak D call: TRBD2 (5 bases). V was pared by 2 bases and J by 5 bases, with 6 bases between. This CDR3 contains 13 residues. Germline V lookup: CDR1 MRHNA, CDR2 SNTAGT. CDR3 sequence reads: CASSDRGTGELFF. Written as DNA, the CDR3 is TGTGCCAGCAGTGACCGGGGAACCGGGGAGCTGTTTTTT.

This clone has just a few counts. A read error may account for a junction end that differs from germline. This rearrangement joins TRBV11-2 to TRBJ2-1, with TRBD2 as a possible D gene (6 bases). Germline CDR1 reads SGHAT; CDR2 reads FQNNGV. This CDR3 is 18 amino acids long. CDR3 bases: TGTGCCAGCACCTTACGGCCCGGAGGGGAGAGCGCCTACAATGAGCAGTTCTTC. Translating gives CASTLRPGGESAYNEQFF.

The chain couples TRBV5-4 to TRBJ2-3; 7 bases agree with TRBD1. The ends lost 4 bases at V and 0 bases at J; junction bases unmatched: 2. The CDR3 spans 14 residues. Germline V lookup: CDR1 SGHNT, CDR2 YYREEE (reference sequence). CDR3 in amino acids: CASSQGQSTDTQYF. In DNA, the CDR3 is TGTGCCAGCAGCCAGGGACAGAGCACAGATACGCAGTATTTT.

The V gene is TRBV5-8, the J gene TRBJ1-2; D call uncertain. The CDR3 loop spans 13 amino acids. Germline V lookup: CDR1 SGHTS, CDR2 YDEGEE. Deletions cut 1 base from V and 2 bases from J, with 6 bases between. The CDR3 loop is CASSLSLNYGYTF. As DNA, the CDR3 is TGTGCCAGCAGCTTGTCCCTCAACTATGGCTACACCTTC.

The CDR3 reads CSASGPLQDWNTEAFF. CDR3 bases: TGCAGTGCTAGTGGTCCCCTTCAGGATTGGAACACTGAAGCTTTCTTT. This chain joins TRBV20-1 and TRBJ1-1, with unresolved D. V gave up 3 bases and J gave up 1 base, with 18 bases separating them. This CDR3 is built from 16 residues. Germline loops: CDR1 DFQATT, CDR2 SNEGSKA (reference sequence).

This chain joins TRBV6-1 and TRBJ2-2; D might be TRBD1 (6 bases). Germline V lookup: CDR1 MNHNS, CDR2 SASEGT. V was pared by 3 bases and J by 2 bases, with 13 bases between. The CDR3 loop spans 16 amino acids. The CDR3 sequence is CASSDFGQSNTGELFF. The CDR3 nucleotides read TGTGCCAGCAGTGATTTTGGACAGTCCAACACCGGGGAGCTGTTTTTT.

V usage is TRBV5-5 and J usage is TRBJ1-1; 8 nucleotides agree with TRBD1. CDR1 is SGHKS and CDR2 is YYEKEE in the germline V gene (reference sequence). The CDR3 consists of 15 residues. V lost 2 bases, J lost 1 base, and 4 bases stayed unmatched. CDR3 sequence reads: CASSLQGQGNTEAFF. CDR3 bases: TGTGCCAGCAGCTTACAAGGACAGGGGAACACTGAAGCTTTCTTT.

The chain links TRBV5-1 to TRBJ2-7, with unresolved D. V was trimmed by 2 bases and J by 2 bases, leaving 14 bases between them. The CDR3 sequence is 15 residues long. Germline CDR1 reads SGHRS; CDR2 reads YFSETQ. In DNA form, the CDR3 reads TGCGCCAGCAGCTTTTTGAAGAGAAACCCCTACGAGCAGTACTTC. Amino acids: CASSFLKRNPYEQYF.

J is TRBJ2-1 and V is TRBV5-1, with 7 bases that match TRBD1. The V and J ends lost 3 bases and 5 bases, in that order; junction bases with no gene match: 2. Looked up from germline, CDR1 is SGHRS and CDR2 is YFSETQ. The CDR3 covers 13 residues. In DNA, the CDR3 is TGCGCCAGCAGCTGGGACAGTAACAATGAGCAGTTCTTC. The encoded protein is CASSWDSNNEQFF.

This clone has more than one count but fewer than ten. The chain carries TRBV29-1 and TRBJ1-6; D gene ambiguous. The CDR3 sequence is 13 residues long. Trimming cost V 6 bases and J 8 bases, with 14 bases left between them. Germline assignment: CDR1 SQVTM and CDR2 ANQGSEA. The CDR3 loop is CSVKLKSDSPLHF. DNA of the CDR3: TGCAGCGTCAAGCTGAAGTCGGATTCACCCCTCCACTTT. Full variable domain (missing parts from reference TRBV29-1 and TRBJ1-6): SAVISQKPSRDICQRGTSLTIQCQVDSQVTMMFWYRQQPGQSLTLIATANQGSEATYESGFVIDKFPISRPNLTFSTLTVSNMSPEDSSIYLCSVKLKSDSPLHFGNGTRLTVT.

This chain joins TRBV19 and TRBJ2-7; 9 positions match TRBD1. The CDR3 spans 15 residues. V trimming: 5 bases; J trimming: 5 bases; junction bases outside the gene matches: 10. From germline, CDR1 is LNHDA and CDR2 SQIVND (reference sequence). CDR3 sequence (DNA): TGTGCCAGTAGTGTTAGGACAGGGGATCTCCACGAGCAGTACTTC. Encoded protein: CASSVRTGDLHEQYF.

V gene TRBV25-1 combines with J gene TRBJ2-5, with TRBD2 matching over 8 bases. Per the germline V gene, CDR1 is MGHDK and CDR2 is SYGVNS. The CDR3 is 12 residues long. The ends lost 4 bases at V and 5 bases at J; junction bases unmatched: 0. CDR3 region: CASSGTSETQYF. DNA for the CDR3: TGTGCCAGCAGTGGGACTAGCGAGACCCAGTACTTC.

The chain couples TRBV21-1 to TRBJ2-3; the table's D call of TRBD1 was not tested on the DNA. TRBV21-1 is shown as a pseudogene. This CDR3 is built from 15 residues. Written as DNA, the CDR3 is TGTGCCAGCATCCCGGACAGGGTCTTTGCAGATACGCAGTATTTT. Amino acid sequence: CASIPDRVFADTQYF.

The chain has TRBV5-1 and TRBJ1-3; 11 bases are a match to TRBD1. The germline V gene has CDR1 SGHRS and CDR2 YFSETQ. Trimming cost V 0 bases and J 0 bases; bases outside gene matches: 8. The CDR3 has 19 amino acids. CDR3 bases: TGCGCCAGCAGCTTGGGGACAGGGGGCTCCCGGAGCTCTGGAAACACCATATATTTT. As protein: CASSLGTGGSRSSGNTIYF. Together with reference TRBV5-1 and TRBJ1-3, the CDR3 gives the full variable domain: KAGVTQTPRYLIKTRGQQVTLSCSPISGHRSVSWYQQTPGQGLQFLFEYFSETQRNKGNFPGRFSGRQFSNSRSEMNVSTLELGDSALYLCASSLGTGGSRSSGNTIYFGEGSWLTVV.

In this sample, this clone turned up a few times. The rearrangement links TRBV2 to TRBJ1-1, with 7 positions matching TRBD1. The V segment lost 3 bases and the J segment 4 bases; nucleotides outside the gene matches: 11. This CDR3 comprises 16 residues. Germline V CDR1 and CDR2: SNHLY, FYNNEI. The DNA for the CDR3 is TGTGCCAGCAGTGACCCGGGACAGCCTTGGGTCACTGAAGCTTTCTTT. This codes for CASSDPGQPWVTEAFF.

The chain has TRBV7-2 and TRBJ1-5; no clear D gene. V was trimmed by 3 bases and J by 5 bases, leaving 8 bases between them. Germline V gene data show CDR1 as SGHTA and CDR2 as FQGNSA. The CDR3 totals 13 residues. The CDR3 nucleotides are TGTGCCAGCAGCTTCCAGAGGGATCAGCCCCAGCATTTT. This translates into CASSFQRDQPQHF.

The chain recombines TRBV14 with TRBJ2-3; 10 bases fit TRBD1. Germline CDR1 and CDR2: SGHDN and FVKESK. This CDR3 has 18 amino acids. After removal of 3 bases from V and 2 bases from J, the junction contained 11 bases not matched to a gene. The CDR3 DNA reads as TGTGCCAGCAGCCATACACTATTCGGGACAGGGGCCACAGATACGCAGTATTTT. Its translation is CASSHTLFGTGATDTQYF. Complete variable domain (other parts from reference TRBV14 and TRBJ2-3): EAGVTQFPSHSVIEKGQTVTLRCDPISGHDNLYWYRRVMGKEIKFLLHFVKESKQDESGMPNNRFLAERTGGTYSTLKVQPAELEDSGVYFCASSHTLFGTGATDTQYFGPGTRLTVL.

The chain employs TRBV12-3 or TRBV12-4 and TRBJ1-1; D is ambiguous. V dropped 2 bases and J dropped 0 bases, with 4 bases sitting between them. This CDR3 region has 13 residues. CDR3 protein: CASSLFMNTEAFF. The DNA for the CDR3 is TGTGCCAGCAGTTTATTCATGAACACTGAAGCTTTCTTT.